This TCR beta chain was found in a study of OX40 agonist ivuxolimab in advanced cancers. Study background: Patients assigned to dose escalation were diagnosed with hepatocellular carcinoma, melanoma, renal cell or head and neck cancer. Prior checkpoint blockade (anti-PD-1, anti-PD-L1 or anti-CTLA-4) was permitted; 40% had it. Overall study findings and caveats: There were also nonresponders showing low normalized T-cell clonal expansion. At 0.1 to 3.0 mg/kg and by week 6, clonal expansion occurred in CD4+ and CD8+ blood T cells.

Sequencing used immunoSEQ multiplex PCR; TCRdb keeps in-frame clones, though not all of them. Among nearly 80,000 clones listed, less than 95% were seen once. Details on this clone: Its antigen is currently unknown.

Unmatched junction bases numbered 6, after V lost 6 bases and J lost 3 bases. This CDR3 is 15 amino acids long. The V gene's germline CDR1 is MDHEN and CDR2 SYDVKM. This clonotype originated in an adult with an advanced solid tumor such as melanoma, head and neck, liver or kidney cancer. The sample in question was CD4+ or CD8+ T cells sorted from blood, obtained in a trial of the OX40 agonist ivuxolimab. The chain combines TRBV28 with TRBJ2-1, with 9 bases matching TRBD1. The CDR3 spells CASRRGQGIYNEQFF. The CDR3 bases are TGTGCCAGCAGGAGAGGACAGGGGATCTACAATGAGCAGTTCTTC.